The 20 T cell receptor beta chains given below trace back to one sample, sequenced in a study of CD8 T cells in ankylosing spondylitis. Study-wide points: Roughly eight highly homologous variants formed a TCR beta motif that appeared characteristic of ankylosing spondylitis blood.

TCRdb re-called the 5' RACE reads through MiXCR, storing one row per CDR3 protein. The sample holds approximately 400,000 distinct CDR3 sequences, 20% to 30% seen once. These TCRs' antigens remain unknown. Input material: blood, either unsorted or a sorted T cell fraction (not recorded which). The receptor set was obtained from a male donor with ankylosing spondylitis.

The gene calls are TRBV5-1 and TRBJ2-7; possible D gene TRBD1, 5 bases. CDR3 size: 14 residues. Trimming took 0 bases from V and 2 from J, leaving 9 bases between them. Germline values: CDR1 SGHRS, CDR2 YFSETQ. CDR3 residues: CASSLAPGTYEQYV. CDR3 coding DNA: TGCGCCAGCAGCTTGGCCCCAGGGACCTACGAGCAGTACGTC.

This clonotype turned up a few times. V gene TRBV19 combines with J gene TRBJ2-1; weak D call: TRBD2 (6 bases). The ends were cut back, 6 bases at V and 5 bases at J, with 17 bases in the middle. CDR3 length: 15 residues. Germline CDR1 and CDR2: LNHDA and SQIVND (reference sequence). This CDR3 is CASSLWREWNNEQFF. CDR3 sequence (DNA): TGTGCCAGTAGCCTTTGGAGGGAGTGGAACAATGAGCAGTTCTTC.

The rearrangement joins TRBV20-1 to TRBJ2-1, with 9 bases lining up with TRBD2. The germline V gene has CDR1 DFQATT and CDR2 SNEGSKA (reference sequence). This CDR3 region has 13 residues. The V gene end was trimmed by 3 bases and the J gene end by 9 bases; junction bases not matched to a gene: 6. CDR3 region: CSARVAGVGEQFF. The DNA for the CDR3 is TGCAGTGCTAGGGTAGCGGGAGTCGGTGAGCAGTTCTTC.

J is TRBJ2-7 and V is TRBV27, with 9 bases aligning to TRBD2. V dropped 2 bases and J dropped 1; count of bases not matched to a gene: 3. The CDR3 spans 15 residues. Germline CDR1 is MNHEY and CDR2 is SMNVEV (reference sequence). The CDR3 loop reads CASSLIAGASYEQYV. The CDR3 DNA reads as TGTGCCAGCAGTTTAATAGCGGGAGCATCCTACGAGCAGTACGTC.

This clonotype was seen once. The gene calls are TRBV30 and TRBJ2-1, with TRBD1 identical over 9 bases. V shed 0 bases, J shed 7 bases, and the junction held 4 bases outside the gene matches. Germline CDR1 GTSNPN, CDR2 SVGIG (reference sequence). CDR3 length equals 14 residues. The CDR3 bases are TGTGCCTGGAGTGTACAGGGGACAGGGAATGAGCAGTTCTTC. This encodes CAWSVQGTGNEQFF.

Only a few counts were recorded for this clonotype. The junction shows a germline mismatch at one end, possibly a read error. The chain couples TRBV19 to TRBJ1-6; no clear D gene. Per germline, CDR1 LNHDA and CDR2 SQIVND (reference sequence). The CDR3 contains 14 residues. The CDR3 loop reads CASRPGYDNSPLHF. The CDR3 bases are TGTGCCAGCCGGCCGGGCTATGATAATTCCCCCCTCCACTTT.

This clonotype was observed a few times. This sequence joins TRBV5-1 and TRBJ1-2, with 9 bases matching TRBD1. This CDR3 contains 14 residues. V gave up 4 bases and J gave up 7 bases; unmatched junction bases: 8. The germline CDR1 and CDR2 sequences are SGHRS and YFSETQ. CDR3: CASSPDRGAGGYTF. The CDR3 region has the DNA TGCGCCAGCAGCCCAGACAGGGGGGCGGGTGGCTACACCTTC.

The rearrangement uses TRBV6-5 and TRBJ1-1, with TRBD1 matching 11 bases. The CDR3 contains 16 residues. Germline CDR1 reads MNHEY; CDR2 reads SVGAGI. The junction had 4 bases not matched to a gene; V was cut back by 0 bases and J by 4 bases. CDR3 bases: TGTGCCAGCAGTTACTCTTCGGGGACAGGGGGCACTGAAGCTTTCTTT. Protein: CASSYSSGTGGTEAFF.

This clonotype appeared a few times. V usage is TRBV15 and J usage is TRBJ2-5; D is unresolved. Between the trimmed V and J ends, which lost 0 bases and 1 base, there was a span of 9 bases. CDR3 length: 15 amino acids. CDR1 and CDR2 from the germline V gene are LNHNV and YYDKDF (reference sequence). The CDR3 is CATSRDLNTQETQYF. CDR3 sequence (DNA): TGTGCCACCAGCAGAGATCTAAACACCCAAGAGACCCAGTACTTC.

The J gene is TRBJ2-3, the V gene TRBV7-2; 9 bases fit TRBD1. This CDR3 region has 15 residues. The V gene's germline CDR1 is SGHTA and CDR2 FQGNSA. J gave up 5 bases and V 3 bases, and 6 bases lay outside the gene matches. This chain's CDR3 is CASSLRQGVGDTQYF. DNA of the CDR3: TGTGCCAGCAGCTTGCGACAGGGGGTGGGAGATACGCAGTATTTT. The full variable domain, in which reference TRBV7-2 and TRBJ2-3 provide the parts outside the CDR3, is GAGVSQSPSNKVTEKGKDVELRCDPISGHTALYWYRQSLGQGLEFLIYFQGNSAPDKSGLPSDRFSAERTGGSVSTLTIQRTQQEDSAVYLCASSLRQGVGDTQYFGPGTRLTVL.

The DNA of the CDR3 is TGTGCCAGCAGGGCGGGACAGGGAGATCAGCCCCAGCATTTT. This encodes CASRAGQGDQPQHF. The rearrangement uses TRBV2 and TRBJ1-5, with 9 nucleotides matching TRBD1. With V trimmed by 6 bases and J by 5 bases, 5 bases remained unmatched. Germline assignment: CDR1 SNHLY and CDR2 FYNNEI. The CDR3 spans 14 residues.

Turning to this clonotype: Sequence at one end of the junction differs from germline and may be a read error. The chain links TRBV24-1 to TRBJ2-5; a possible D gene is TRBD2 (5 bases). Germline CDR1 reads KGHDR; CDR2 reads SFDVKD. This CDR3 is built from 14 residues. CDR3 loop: CATSDWRNQETQYF. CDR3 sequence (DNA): TGTGCCACCAGCGATTGGAGGAATCAAGAGACCCAGTACTTC.

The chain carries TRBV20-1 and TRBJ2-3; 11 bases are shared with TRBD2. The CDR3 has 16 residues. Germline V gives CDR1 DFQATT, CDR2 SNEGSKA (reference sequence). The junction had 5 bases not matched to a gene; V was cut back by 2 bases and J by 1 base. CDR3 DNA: TGCAGTGCTAGACCCGGACTAGCGGGCCGCACAGATACGCAGTATTTT. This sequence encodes CSARPGLAGRTDTQYF.

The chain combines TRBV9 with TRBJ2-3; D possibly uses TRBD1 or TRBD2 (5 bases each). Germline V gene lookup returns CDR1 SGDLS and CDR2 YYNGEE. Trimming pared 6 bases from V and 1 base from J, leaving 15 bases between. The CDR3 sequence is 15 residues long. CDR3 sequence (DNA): TGTGCCAGCACCTCCGGGACCACCCGCACAGATACGCAGTATTTT. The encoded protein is CASTSGTTRTDTQYF.

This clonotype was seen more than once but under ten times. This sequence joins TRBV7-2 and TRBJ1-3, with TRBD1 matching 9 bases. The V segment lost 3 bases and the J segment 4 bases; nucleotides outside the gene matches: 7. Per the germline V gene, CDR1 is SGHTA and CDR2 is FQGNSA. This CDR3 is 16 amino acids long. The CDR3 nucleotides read TGTGCCAGCAGCTTGCTTCGACAGGGGGACGGAAACACCATATATTTT. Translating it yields CASSLLRQGDGNTIYF. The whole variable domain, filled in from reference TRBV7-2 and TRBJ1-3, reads GAGVSQSPSNKVTEKGKDVELRCDPISGHTALYWYRQSLGQGLEFLIYFQGNSAPDKSGLPSDRFSAERTGGSVSTLTIQRTQQEDSAVYLCASSLLRQGDGNTIYFGEGSWLTVV.

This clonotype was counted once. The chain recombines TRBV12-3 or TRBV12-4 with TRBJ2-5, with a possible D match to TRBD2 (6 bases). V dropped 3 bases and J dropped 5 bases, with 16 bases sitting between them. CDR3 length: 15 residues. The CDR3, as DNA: TGTGCCAGCAGTTTCCGTGCGGGGTTGAGGGAGACCCAGTACTTC. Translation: CASSFRAGLRETQYF.

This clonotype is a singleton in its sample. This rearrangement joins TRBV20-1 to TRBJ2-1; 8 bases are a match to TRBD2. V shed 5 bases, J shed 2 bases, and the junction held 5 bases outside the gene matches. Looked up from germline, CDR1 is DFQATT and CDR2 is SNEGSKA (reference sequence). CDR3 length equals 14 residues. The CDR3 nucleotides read TGCAGTGCTGCCCCGACTAGCGCCTACAATGAGCAGTTCTTC. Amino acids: CSAAPTSAYNEQFF.

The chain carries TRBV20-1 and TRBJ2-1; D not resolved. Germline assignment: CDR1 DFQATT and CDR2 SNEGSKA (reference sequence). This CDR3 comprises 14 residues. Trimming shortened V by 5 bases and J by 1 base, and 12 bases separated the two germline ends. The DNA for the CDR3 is TGCAGTGCTGCACCCGGGCAATCCTACAATGAGCAGTTCTTC. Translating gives CSAAPGQSYNEQFF.

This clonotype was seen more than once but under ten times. Here the CDR3 reads CASSQETWGGTEAFF. CDR3 DNA sequence: TGTGCCAGCAGCCAAGAAACGTGGGGAGGCACTGAAGCTTTCTTT. This chain uses TRBV3-1 with TRBJ1-1, with unresolved D. The CDR3 extends over 15 amino acids. CDR1 and CDR2 from the germline V gene are LGHDT and YNNKEL (reference sequence). V lost 0 bases and J 4 bases, leaving 12 bases between the germline ends.

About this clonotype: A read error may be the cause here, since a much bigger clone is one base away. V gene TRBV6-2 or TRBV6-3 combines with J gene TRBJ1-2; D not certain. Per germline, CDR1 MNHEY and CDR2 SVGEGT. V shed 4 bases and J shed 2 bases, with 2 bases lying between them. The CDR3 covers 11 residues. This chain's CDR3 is CASSWNYGYTF. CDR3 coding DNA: TGTGCCAGCAGTTGGAACTATGGCTACACCTTC.